The 20 T cell receptor beta chains listed next were all sequenced from one sample in a study of T-cell memory formation after mild COVID-19. TCRdb analysed the 5' RACE reads with MiXCR anew, one entry per CDR3 protein. Among under 250,000 distinct CDR3 sequences, approximately 15% were seen once, and the ten largest hold under 2.5%. Sequenced: PBMCs or a T cell subset sorted from them (not recorded which). These receptors all stem from an adult woman who had mild COVID-19 (a few samples of this study predate the infection). Cell type and time point are not known.

Only a few counts were recorded for this clonotype. The rearrangement links TRBV30 to TRBJ1-1, with 11 bases matching TRBD1. Germline V gene lookup returns CDR1 GTSNPN and CDR2 SVGIG (reference sequence). The CDR3 contains 13 residues. V was pared by 1 base and J by 7 bases, with 2 bases of the junction left unmatched. The CDR3: CAWSGDRGIEAFF. CDR3 nucleotides: TGTGCCTGGAGTGGGGACAGGGGGATTGAAGCTTTCTTT.

This clonotype was counted only a few times. This chain joins TRBV24-1 and TRBJ2-7; the D call may be TRBD1 or TRBD2 (5 bases each). The CDR3 is made up of 15 amino acids. The V end was cut by 3 bases, the J end by 0 bases, with 11 bases between. Germline CDR1 reads KGHDR; CDR2 reads SFDVKD. The CDR3 DNA follows: TGTGCCACCAGTGATGCTACCGGGGCCTCCTACGAGCAGTACTTC. Its translation is CATSDATGASYEQYF.

The genes are TRBV30 and TRBJ1-5; a weak D match, TRBD1 (6 bases). The CDR3 spans 14 residues. The germline V gene encodes CDR1 GTSNPN and CDR2 SVGIG (reference sequence). V was clipped by 1 base and J by 1 base, with 8 bases between them. This chain's CDR3 is CAWSAGVSNQPQHF. The CDR3 DNA is TGTGCCTGGAGTGCAGGGGTAAGCAATCAGCCCCAGCATTTT.

V usage is TRBV18 and J usage is TRBJ1-2; D unresolved. This CDR3 region has 14 residues. Trimming removed 3 bases at V and 0 bases at J, with 8 bases between. Germline V lookup: CDR1 KGHSH, CDR2 LQKENI. CDR3 protein: CASSPDTANYGYTF. CDR3 DNA sequence: TGTGCCAGCTCACCCGACACCGCTAACTATGGCTACACCTTC.

This clonotype has only a few counts. The chain employs TRBV5-5 and TRBJ2-3; 8 bases map to TRBD2. V lost 3 bases to trimming and J lost 7 bases; unmatched junction nucleotides: 7. There are 14 residues in the CDR3. Germline CDR1 reads SGHKS; CDR2 reads YYEKEE (reference sequence). The CDR3 sequence: CASSSRTSMNTQYF. The CDR3 coding sequence is TGTGCCAGCAGCTCTCGGACTAGCATGAATACGCAGTATTTT.

This clonotype occurred a few times. The chain couples TRBV5-6 to TRBJ1-1; TRBD1 matches at 7 bases. CDR1 and CDR2 (germline): SGHDT, YYEEEE. CDR3 length: 14 amino acids. With 4 bases clipped from V and 4 bases from J, the junction kept 7 bases outside the gene matches. The CDR3 DNA follows: TGTGCCAGCAGCGGAATCACAGGGGCCACTGAAGCTTTCTTT. Amino acids: CASSGITGATEAFF.

This clonotype has a handful of counts. The chain combines TRBV6-1 with TRBJ2-3, with TRBD2 identical over 11 bases. V trimming: 1 base; J trimming: 6 bases; junction bases outside the gene matches: 6. The CDR3 runs to 16 residues. Per germline, CDR1 MNHNS and CDR2 SASEGT. This chain's CDR3 is CASSEVLAGGKDTQYF. CDR3 DNA: TGTGCCAGCAGTGAAGTCCTAGCGGGGGGAAAGGATACGCAGTATTTT.

This clonotype has just a few counts. V is TRBV6-6 and J is TRBJ1-1; D uncertain. The length of the CDR3 is 12 residues. Between the trimmed V and J ends, which lost 6 bases and 3 bases, there was a span of 8 bases. Germline V gene lookup returns CDR1 MNHNY and CDR2 SVGAGI (reference sequence). The CDR3 DNA is TGTGCCAGCAGACCGCCGGACACTGAAGCTTTCTTT. This codes for CASRPPDTEAFF.

This clonotype was found a few times. The V call is TRBV11-2, the J call TRBJ2-4; possibly TRBD1 or TRBD2 for D (5 bases each). This CDR3 spans 14 amino acids. The V gene lost 11 bases and the J gene lost 0 bases, with 14 bases spanning the gap. Germline loops: CDR1 SGHAT, CDR2 FQNNGV. The CDR3 sequence is CAQGSGLAKNIQYF. CDR3 bases: TGTGCCCAGGGCAGCGGTCTAGCCAAAAACATTCAGTACTTC.

This chain links TRBV2 with TRBJ2-1; TRBD2 agrees at 7 bases. Per the germline V gene, CDR1 is SNHLY and CDR2 is FYNNEI. CDR3 length equals 13 residues. The ends lost 5 bases at V and 7 bases at J; junction bases unmatched: 5. This chain's CDR3 is CASSLRERNEQFF. In DNA, the CDR3 is TGTGCCAGCAGTTTGCGGGAGAGGAATGAGCAGTTCTTC. Variable domain in full (rest from reference TRBV2 and TRBJ2-1): EPEVTQTPSHQVTQMGQEVILRCVPISNHLYFYWYRQILGQKVEFLVSFYNNEISEKSEIFDDQFSVERPDGSNFTLKIRSTKLEDSAMYFCASSLRERNEQFFGPGTRLTVL.

The chain recombines TRBV7-9 with TRBJ2-1, with TRBD2 as a possible D gene (5 bases). Germline CDR1 SEHNR, CDR2 FQNEAQ (reference sequence). V was clipped by 2 bases and J by 0 bases, with 17 bases between them. The CDR3 has 18 residues. The CDR3 DNA sequence: TGTGCCAGCAGCTTATCTCGTGGGAGAAGTACCTCCTACAATGAGCAGTTCTTC. This translates into CASSLSRGRSTSYNEQFF. The variable domain in full, with the rest retrieved from reference TRBV7-9 and TRBJ2-1, is DTGVSQNPRHKITKRGQNVTFRCDPISEHNRLYWYRQTLGQGPEFLTYFQNEAQLEKSRLLSDRFSAERPKGSFSTLEIQRTEQGDSAMYLCASSLSRGRSTSYNEQFFGPGTRLTVL.

The chain links TRBV2 to TRBJ2-1; the match to TRBD2 covers 11 bases. The V segment lost 8 bases and the J segment 7 bases; nucleotides outside the gene matches: 4. This CDR3 contains 13 residues. Germline loops: CDR1 SNHLY, CDR2 FYNNEI. The DNA for the CDR3 is TGTGCCAGCCCTAGCGGGAGGAGGAATGAGCAGTTCTTC. This sequence encodes CASPSGRRNEQFF.

This clonotype was seen a handful of times. V usage is TRBV5-1 and J usage is TRBJ2-7; D is perhaps TRBD1 (6 bases). Germline values: CDR1 SGHRS, CDR2 YFSETQ. V was pared by 4 bases and J by 4 bases, with 12 bases between. The length of the CDR3 is 13 residues. CDR3 sequence reads: CASSPDSEYEQYF. In DNA, the CDR3 is TGCGCCAGCAGCCCGGACAGCGAATACGAGCAGTACTTC.

This rearrangement joins TRBV18 to TRBJ1-1; 7 bases line up with TRBD1. CDR3 length: 15 amino acids. The germline V gene has CDR1 KGHSH and CDR2 LQKENI. With V trimmed by 4 bases and J by 1 base, 6 bases remained unmatched. CDR3 residues: CASSLVQGRNTEAFF. The CDR3 bases are TGTGCCAGCTCACTTGTACAGGGGAGGAACACTGAAGCTTTCTTT.

This clonotype showed up many times. The gene calls are TRBV3-1 and TRBJ2-1; D tentatively fits TRBD1 or TRBD2 (6 bases each). This CDR3 comprises 17 residues. Per the germline V gene, CDR1 is LGHDT and CDR2 is YNNKEL (reference sequence). V was trimmed by 0 bases and J by 4 bases, leaving 16 bases between them. CDR3 protein: CASSQDIPGAIYNEQFF. In nucleotides, the CDR3 is TGTGCCAGCAGCCAAGATATCCCGGGGGCGATTTACAATGAGCAGTTCTTC.

There are a few counts of this clonotype. The chain combines TRBV24-1 with TRBJ1-5; weak D call: TRBD1 (5 bases). Germline CDR1 and CDR2: KGHDR and SFDVKD. Trimming shortened V by 6 bases and J by 0 bases, and 11 bases separated the two germline ends. CDR3 length: 15 amino acids. Here the CDR3 DNA reads TGTGCCACCAGTAAGGAGGGGTATAGCAATCAGCCCCAGCATTTT. It specifies CATSKEGYSNQPQHF.

This clonotype occurred a few times. This sequence joins TRBV6-5 and TRBJ1-2; 10 bases align to TRBD1. The V gene end was trimmed by 2 bases and the J gene end by 10 bases; junction bases not matched to a gene: 4. The CDR3 runs to 13 residues. In germline, CDR1 is MNHEY, CDR2 SVGAGI. The CDR3 region has the DNA TGTGCCAGCAGTTACGAGACAGGGGGCGTCTACACCTTC. This sequence encodes CASSYETGGVYTF.

This clonotype has a handful of counts. This sequence joins TRBV5-6 and TRBJ1-5; a weak D match, TRBD1 (5 bases). CDR1 SGHDT and CDR2 YYEEEE come from the germline V gene. Trimming shortened V by 0 bases and J by 4 bases, and 11 bases separated the two germline ends. The CDR3 runs 15 residues. In DNA, the CDR3 is TGTGCCAGCAGCTTGGCAGGGAGGGATAATCAGCCCCAGCATTTT. This gives the protein CASSLAGRDNQPQHF.

This clonotype was found a few times. The chain combines TRBV20-1 with TRBJ2-7, with D possibly TRBD1 on 5 matching bases. This CDR3 contains 12 residues. The germline CDR1 and CDR2 sequences are DFQATT and SNEGSKA (reference sequence). V dropped 6 bases and J dropped 5 bases, with 14 bases sitting between them. The CDR3: CSAAPRAHEQYF. CDR3 nucleotides: TGCAGTGCAGCCCCCAGGGCCCACGAGCAGTACTTC.

The sample holds a few counts of this clonotype. The V and J genes are TRBV25-1 and TRBJ1-4, with 11 nucleotides matching TRBD1. The junction had 6 bases not matched to a gene; V was cut back by 1 base and J by 8 bases. This CDR3 has 16 amino acids. CDR1 and CDR2 from the germline V gene are MGHDK and SYGVNS. The CDR3 DNA is TGTGCCAGCAGTGAATTGGGGACAGGGGGATACGAAAAACTGTTTTTT. Its translation is CASSELGTGGYEKLFF. Using reference TRBV25-1 and TRBJ1-4 for the parts outside the CDR3, the full variable domain is EADIYQTPRYLVIGTGKKITLECSQTMGHDKMYWYQQDPGMELHLIHYSYGVNSTEKGDLSSESTVSRIRTEHFPLTLESARPSHTSQYLCASSELGTGGYEKLFFGSGTQLSVL.